This section outlines one T cell receptor (beta chain) sequence together with its context. The target antigen is unknown. A junction end diverges from the germline sequence, so it may reflect a read error. The sample is drawn from a study of T cells in Graves' hyperthyroidism and ophthalmopathy. Study-level points and caveats: Also found in blood were most expanded thyroid clonotypes above 0.001. Stable hyperthyroidism and ophthalmopathy were separated using 13 V-J signatures.

Ophthalmopathy cases scored 3 or more on the Clinical Activity Score and 4 or more on NOSPECS grade, with duration below 3 months. The authors took PBMCs from 10 ml fresh peripheral blood. RNA transcripts gave rise to amplified TCR beta CDR3 regions. TCR CDR3 regions were first amplified by RT-PCR with HTBI primers. TCRdb passed the multiplex PCR reads through MiXCR, listing each CDR3 protein once. There are more than 450,000 distinct CDR3 sequences in the sample; about 20% occur only once, and 40% to 50% lies in the top ten. Germline V lookup: CDR1 MNHEY, CDR2 SMNVEV (reference sequence). This CDR3 spans 15 amino acids.

The V call is TRBV27, the J call TRBJ1-1; D possibly corresponds to TRBD1 (6 bases). This clonotype originated in a man aged 40-55 years with Graves' ophthalmopathy. Sequencing input: blood. The CDR3 region has the DNA TGTGTCAGCAGTTTAGAGGGGACATTGAACACTGAAGCTTTCTTT. Protein sequence: CVSSLEGTLNTEAFF.